Below, one T cell receptor (beta chain) is given with its context. Its antigen is unknown. These data come from a study of immune cell composition in non-small cell lung cancer. Findings and caveats of the study: In adenocarcinoma, maximal tumour-associated clone frequency tracked TIL tumour reactivity. Tumour-reactive clones were not shown to match dominant in vivo tumour clones. Squamous carcinomas (75%) more often had tumour-associated clones >0.5% than adenocarcinomas (roughly 33%).

Here immunoSEQ multiplex PCR was the method, and the copy in TCRdb shows in-frame clones only, minus some. This repertoire shows under 3,500 clones, about two thirds found once; its top ten account for roughly 15%. CDR1 and CDR2 from the germline V gene are SGDLS and YYNGEE. This CDR3 has 18 residues. J was trimmed by 0 bases and V by 0 bases; bases with no gene match: 5. Normal lung was sampled as far from the tumour as possible, at least 3 cm. The sample was also reused in another study, on CD4 T cells in lung cancer. That work contributes: Blood T cells were screened for responses to candidate mutation neoepitopes.

Sequencing was performed on non-adjacent lung tissue. The TCR was taken from a human donor with non-small cell lung cancer. The J gene is TRBJ2-7, the V gene TRBV9; 14 bases are shared with TRBD2. Here the CDR3 reads CASSVGGLAGGPSYEQYV. CDR3 sequence (DNA): TGTGCCAGCAGCGTAGGTGGACTAGCGGGAGGTCCCTCCTACGAGCAGTACGTC.